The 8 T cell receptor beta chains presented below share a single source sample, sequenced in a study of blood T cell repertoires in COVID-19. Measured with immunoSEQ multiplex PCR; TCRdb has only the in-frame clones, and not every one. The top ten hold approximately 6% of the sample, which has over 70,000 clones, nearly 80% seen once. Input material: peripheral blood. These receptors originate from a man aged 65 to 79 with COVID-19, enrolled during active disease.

The CDR3 protein is CASSGFSAGDSYNEQFF. The CDR3 DNA reads as TGTGCCAGCTCAGGGTTCTCTGCGGGAGATTCCTACAATGAGCAGTTCTTC. The chain carries TRBV18 and TRBJ2-1, with 7 positions matching TRBD2. CDR1 is KGHSH, CDR2 LQKENI, per germline. The V segment lost 5 bases and the J segment 1 base; nucleotides outside the gene matches: 11. This CDR3 has 17 residues.

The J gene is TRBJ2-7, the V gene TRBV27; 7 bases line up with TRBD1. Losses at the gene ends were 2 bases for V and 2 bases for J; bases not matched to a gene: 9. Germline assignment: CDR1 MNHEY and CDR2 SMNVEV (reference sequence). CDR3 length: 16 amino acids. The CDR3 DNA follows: TGTGCCAGCAGTTTACCCCAGAACAGGGGTCCCTACGAGCAGTACTTC. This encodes CASSLPQNRGPYEQYF.

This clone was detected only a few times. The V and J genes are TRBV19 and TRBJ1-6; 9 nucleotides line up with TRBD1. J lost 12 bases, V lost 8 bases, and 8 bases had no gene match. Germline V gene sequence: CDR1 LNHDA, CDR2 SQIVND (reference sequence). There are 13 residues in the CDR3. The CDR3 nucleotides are TGTGCCAGTGGGACAGGGATGGATAGACCCCTCCACTTT. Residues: CASGTGMDRPLHF.

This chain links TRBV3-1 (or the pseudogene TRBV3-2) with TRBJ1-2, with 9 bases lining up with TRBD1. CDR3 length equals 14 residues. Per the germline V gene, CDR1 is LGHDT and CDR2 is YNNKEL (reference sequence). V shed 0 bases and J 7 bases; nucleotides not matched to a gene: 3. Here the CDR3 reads CASSQEDRGGGYTF. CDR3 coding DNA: TGTGCCAGCAGCCAAGAGGACAGGGGAGGTGGCTACACCTTC.

This CDR3 reads CASSLLDRAGTGELFF. The CDR3 DNA reads TGTGCCAGCAGCTTGTTGGACAGGGCGGGCACCGGGGAGCTGTTTTTT. This chain uses TRBV5-6 with TRBJ2-2; 8 nucleotides align to TRBD1. Germline values: CDR1 SGHDT, CDR2 YYEEEE. The CDR3 runs to 16 residues. V lost 1 base to trimming and J lost 4 bases; unmatched junction nucleotides: 6. Supplemented by reference TRBV5-6 and TRBJ2-2, the full variable domain reads DAGVTQSPTHLIKTRGQQVTLRCSPKSGHDTVSWYQQALGQGPQFIFQYYEEEERQRGNFPDRFSGHQFPNYSSELNVNALLLGDSALYLCASSLLDRAGTGELFFGEGSRLTVL.

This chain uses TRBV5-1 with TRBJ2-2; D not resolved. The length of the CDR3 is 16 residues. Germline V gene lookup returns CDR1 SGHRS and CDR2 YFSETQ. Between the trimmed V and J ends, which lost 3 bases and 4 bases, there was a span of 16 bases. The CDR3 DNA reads TGCGCCAGCAGCTGGAGTAGGAGACCAGTCACCGGGGAGCTGTTTTTT. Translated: CASSWSRRPVTGELFF.

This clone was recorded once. The CDR3 loop reads CASSGYRQGPSNQPQHF. CDR3 nucleotide sequence: TGTGCCAGCAGCGGCTACAGGCAGGGGCCTAGCAATCAGCCCCAGCATTTT. V is TRBV2 and J is TRBJ1-5, with D possibly being TRBD1 (6 bases). This CDR3 is 17 amino acids long. CDR1 and CDR2 (germline): SNHLY, FYNNEI. Trimming removed 6 bases from V and 0 bases from J, with 18 bases in between.

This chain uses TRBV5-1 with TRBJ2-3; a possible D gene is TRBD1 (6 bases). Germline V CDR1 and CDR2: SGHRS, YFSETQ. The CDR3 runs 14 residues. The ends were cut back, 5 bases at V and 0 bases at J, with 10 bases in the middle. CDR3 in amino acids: CASRQGSSTDTQYF. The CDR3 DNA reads TGCGCCAGCAGGCAGGGGTCTAGCACAGATACGCAGTATTTT.